This T cell receptor (beta chain) came from a study of shared clonotypes between healthy human individuals. Study-wide background: Every donor yielded three CD4 naive, three CD4 memory, two CD8 naive and one CD8 memory plate. Study-level points and caveats: Among donors, the sharing of clonotypes was expected to be influenced by sequencing depth.

CDR1 and CDR2 from the germline V gene are SGHNT and YENEEA. The CDR3 runs to 14 residues. V shed 5 bases and J shed 1 base, with 9 bases lying between them. The authors ran the assay at deep level. Replicate PCRs from sorted subsets contained roughly 200 ng DNA, which is around 30,000 T cell genomes. The protocol was immunoSEQ multiplex PCR, while the TCRdb copy is restricted to in-frame clones and leaves out a portion. Of just over 2,000,000 clones in the sample, approximately 94% were seen once. Naive-designated CD8 cells lacked CD45RO, were positively enriched for CCR7, and omitted terminally differentiated effector memory CD45RA+ cells. Note on this clone: Its antigen is still unknown.

Material for sequencing was naive CD8+ T cells sorted from blood. The chain has TRBV11-3 and TRBJ2-1; possibly TRBD1 for D (5 bases). The sequence derives from a man younger than 30 in good health. As DNA, the CDR3 is TGTGCCAGCAGCCCCGCAGGGTCCTACAATGAGCAGTTCTTC. Protein product: CASSPAGSYNEQFF.